A single sample gave rise to the 17 T cell receptor beta chains below, sequenced in a study of blood T cell repertoires in COVID-19 (dated by TCRdb to 2020 to 2022). Libraries were made using the immunoSEQ multiplex PCR assay. In TCRdb, the immuneACCESS table is reduced to in-frame sequences with V and J assigned. These tables do not hold every clone; where another copy was compared, an unresolved V gene accounts for under half, and the others remain unexplained. The sample has around 200,000 clones on record, around 87% of them singletons. The ten largest clones take up less than 3% of the sample. What was sequenced was peripheral blood. These receptors came from a man in his forties or fifties with active or convalescent COVID-19.

The rearrangement joins TRBV7-9 to TRBJ2-7, with D possibly matching TRBD2 (6 bases). CDR3 length: 13 amino acids. CDR1 and CDR2 (germline): SEHNR, FQNEAQ (reference sequence). V lost 2 bases and J 7 bases, leaving 12 bases between the germline ends. The CDR3 DNA reads as TGTGCCAGCAGCTTATTAGCGGCGGGAGAGCAGTACTTC. Translated: CASSLLAAGEQYF.

V usage is TRBV15 and J usage is TRBJ2-3; D unresolved. In germline, CDR1 is LNHNV, CDR2 YYDKDF (reference sequence). V was pared by 0 bases and J by 4 bases, with 8 bases between. CDR3 length: 14 residues. CDR3 loop: CATSREGQADTQYF. The CDR3 bases are TGTGCCACCAGCAGAGAAGGCCAGGCAGATACGCAGTATTTT.

The rearrangement uses TRBV11-2 and TRBJ2-7, with TRBD1 matching 8 bases. V trimming: 5 bases; J trimming: 3 bases; junction bases outside the gene matches: 3. Looked up from germline, CDR1 is SGHAT and CDR2 is FQNNGV. The CDR3 length is 13 residues. In nucleotides, the CDR3 is TGTGCCAGCAGCCCCGACAGGGGCTACGAGCAGTACTTC. Amino acid sequence: CASSPDRGYEQYF.

The chain carries TRBV4-1 and TRBJ2-7, with 9 bases identical to TRBD1. Per the germline V gene, CDR1 is MGHRA and CDR2 is YSYEKL. Trimming took 5 bases from V and 4 from J; bases not matched to a gene: 6. This CDR3 region has 14 residues. The CDR3 DNA reads TGCGCCAGCAGCGTCCGGGACAGGGAGTACGAGCAGTACTTC. It encodes CASSVRDREYEQYF.

The chain has TRBV5-1 and TRBJ1-3; 7 nucleotides align to TRBD1. V shed 2 bases and J 7 bases; nucleotides not matched to a gene: 6. CDR1 is SGHRS, CDR2 YFSETQ, per germline. The CDR3 runs to 14 residues. The DNA for the CDR3 is TGCGCCAGCAGCTTTGGACAGGTAGAGAACACCATATATTTT. It codes for CASSFGQVENTIYF.

This chain connects TRBV5-1 to TRBJ2-3, with 7 bases lining up with TRBD1. J was trimmed by 3 bases and V by 7 bases; bases with no gene match: 8. The CDR3 is 14 residues long. Germline CDR1 SGHRS, CDR2 YFSETQ. CDR3: CASGPGQDTDTQYF. DNA of the CDR3: TGCGCCAGCGGGCCAGGACAGGATACAGATACGCAGTATTTT.

The V call is TRBV28, the J call TRBJ2-6, with D unclear. CDR1 and CDR2 (germline): MDHEN, SYDVKM. This CDR3 spans 13 amino acids. V gave up 6 bases and J gave up 1 base, with 4 bases separating them. The CDR3: CASSVSGANVLTF. CDR3 nucleotide sequence: TGTGCCAGCAGCGTATCTGGGGCCAACGTCCTGACTTTC.

The CDR3 loop is CASSTPGLADLTSQETQYF. As DNA, the CDR3 is TGTGCCAGCAGCACCCCGGGACTAGCGGACCTCACGTCCCAAGAGACCCAGTACTTC. The chain couples TRBV7-6 to TRBJ2-5; 11 nucleotides agree with TRBD2. The germline V gene has CDR1 SGHVS and CDR2 FNYEAQ. With 5 bases clipped from V and 1 base from J, the junction kept 15 bases outside the gene matches. The CDR3 consists of 19 residues.

The chain recombines TRBV12-3 or TRBV12-4 with TRBJ2-5, with 7 bases that match TRBD2. With 7 bases clipped from V and 3 bases from J, the junction kept 5 bases outside the gene matches. This CDR3 comprises 13 residues. The CDR3 nucleotides read TGTGCCAGCACCATCCGGGGGGAAGAGACCCAGTACTTC. This codes for CASTIRGEETQYF.

V usage is TRBV12-3 or TRBV12-4 and J usage is TRBJ1-5; 7 bases are shared with TRBD1. Trimming took 7 bases from V and 4 from J; bases not matched to a gene: 4. This CDR3 spans 13 amino acids. The DNA for the CDR3 is TGTGCCAGCATCGACAGGGAAAATCAGCCCCAGCATTTT. The encoded protein is CASIDRENQPQHF.

The J gene is TRBJ1-3, the V gene TRBV7-9; the D is unclear. The CDR3 contains 16 residues. Trimming removed 1 base from V and 0 bases from J, with 10 bases in between. From germline, CDR1 is SEHNR and CDR2 FQNEAQ (reference sequence). The CDR3 loop is CASSLVLLDSGNTIYF. As DNA, the CDR3 is TGTGCCAGCAGCTTAGTGCTACTTGACTCTGGAAACACCATATATTTT.

The rearrangement joins TRBV3-1 (or the pseudogene TRBV3-2) to TRBJ2-7; 12 bases match TRBD1. The germline V gene encodes CDR1 LGHDT and CDR2 YNNKEL (reference sequence). This CDR3 has 17 residues. V shed 0 bases and J 4 bases; nucleotides not matched to a gene: 7. Here the CDR3 DNA reads TGTGCCAGCAGCCAAGATCTGTCGGGACAGGGGGCTTACGAGCAGTACTTC. The encoded protein is CASSQDLSGQGAYEQYF.

V and J are TRBV7-2 and TRBJ1-1; D may be TRBD1 (6 bases). Germline CDR1 reads SGHTA; CDR2 reads FQGNSA. This CDR3 has 15 amino acids. The V and J ends lost 1 base and 10 bases respectively, with 19 bases between them. This CDR3 reads CASSLGSGTQGSAFF. For the CDR3, the DNA is TGTGCCAGCAGCTTAGGGTCGGGAACCCAGGGGTCAGCTTTCTTT.

This clone has a handful of counts. The V call is TRBV5-1, the J call TRBJ2-1; 9 positions agree with TRBD1. Germline V gene sequence: CDR1 SGHRS, CDR2 YFSETQ. There are 15 residues in the CDR3. V lost 2 bases to trimming and J lost 8 bases; unmatched junction nucleotides: 8. The CDR3 spells CASSFGGQGVDEQFF. The CDR3 DNA is TGCGCCAGCAGCTTTGGGGGACAGGGTGTCGATGAGCAGTTCTTC.

The V call is TRBV5-1, the J call TRBJ1-1; tentative D call: TRBD1 (5 bases). The germline gives CDR1 SGHRS, CDR2 YFSETQ. With 0 bases removed from V and 1 base from J, the gap between germline ends came to 10 bases. The CDR3 sequence is 15 residues long. This chain's CDR3 is CASSLEGSRNTEAFF. For the CDR3, the DNA is TGCGCCAGCAGCTTGGAGGGGTCCCGGAACACTGAAGCTTTCTTT.

This chain links TRBV6-2 or TRBV6-3 with TRBJ1-4; TRBD1 matches 7 bases. J lost 8 bases, V lost 4 bases, and 7 bases had no gene match. CDR3 size: 14 residues. CDR1 is MNHEY, CDR2 SVGEGT, per germline. The CDR3 region is CASSLSAGGEKLFF. CDR3 sequence (DNA): TGTGCCAGCAGTTTATCGGCAGGGGGAGAAAAACTGTTTTTT.

V usage is TRBV10-2 and J usage is TRBJ1-2, with D possibly TRBD1 on 5 matching bases. The V and J ends lost 8 bases and 7 bases respectively, with 20 bases between them. Germline CDR1 is WSHSY and CDR2 is SAAADI. The CDR3 loop spans 14 amino acids. Written as DNA, the CDR3 is TGCGCCAGCGGTTACAGACAGATAGCTTTTGGCTACACCTTC. It yields the protein CASGYRQIAFGYTF.